The next 31 T cell receptor beta chains were all read from a single sample in a study of identical twins. TCRdb independently ran MiXCR on the 5' RACE reads; one entry per CDR3 protein. This sample has approximately 220,000 distinct CDR3 sequences; less than 8% occur once, and the top ten carry more than 1.5%. These data were likewise used in another study, on yellow fever vaccine responses in identical twins.

Sequencing input: memory (CD45RO+) T cells sorted from blood. Every receptor here comes from a woman aged 18-35 years in good health.

This clonotype appeared a few times. This sequence joins TRBV28 and TRBJ1-5; D remains unclear. Per the germline V gene, CDR1 is MDHEN and CDR2 is SYDVKM. The CDR3 sequence is 15 residues long. V lost 0 bases to trimming and J lost 6 bases, with 12 bases between them. The CDR3 sequence is CASSLWGGDGQPQHF. CDR3 sequence (DNA): TGTGCCAGCAGTTTATGGGGAGGAGACGGTCAGCCCCAGCATTTT.

The CDR3 region has the DNA TGCAGTGCCGGCTCGGAGAGCTCCTACGAGCAGTACTTC. It encodes CSAGSESSYEQYF. The V and J genes are TRBV20-1 and TRBJ2-7, with no clear D. Trimming shortened V by 6 bases and J by 0 bases, and 12 bases separated the two germline ends. CDR1 is DFQATT, CDR2 SNEGSKA, per germline (reference sequence). There are 13 residues in the CDR3.

This clonotype has just a few counts. This sequence joins TRBV5-1 and TRBJ2-1; TRBD2 might be the D (5 bases). The ends were cut back, 6 bases at V and 7 bases at J, with 20 bases in the middle. From germline, CDR1 is SGHRS and CDR2 YFSETQ. The CDR3 has 15 amino acids. This CDR3 reads CASTAPQRRSNEQFF. CDR3 in DNA: TGCGCCAGCACGGCCCCCCAGCGGCGATCGAATGAGCAGTTCTTC.

This clonotype came up a few times. V usage is TRBV19 and J usage is TRBJ2-7; possibly TRBD1 or TRBD2 for D (5 bases each). The CDR3 covers 15 residues. Germline CDR1 is LNHDA and CDR2 is SQIVND (reference sequence). Trimming pared 9 bases from V and 0 bases from J, leaving 18 bases between. This chain's CDR3 is CASRKTGTRSYEQYF. CDR3 nucleotide sequence: TGTGCCAGCCGAAAAACCGGGACGCGCTCCTACGAGCAGTACTTC.

This clonotype was counted between two and nine times. The junction departs from the called germline gene at one end, perhaps through a read error. This rearrangement joins TRBV3-1 to TRBJ2-1, with D uncertain. Germline assignment: CDR1 LGHDT and CDR2 YNNKEL (reference sequence). The CDR3 is 12 residues long. CDR3 DNA: TGTGCCAGCAGCCAAGATCTCTATTCGCAGGTCTTC. Translating gives CASSQDLYSQVF.

The sample holds many counts of this clonotype. The chain joins TRBV28 to TRBJ1-2; 7 bases agree with TRBD1. The junction had 10 bases not matched to a gene; V was cut back by 5 bases and J by 4 bases. Germline V CDR1 and CDR2: MDHEN, SYDVKM. The CDR3 totals 15 residues. CDR3 amino acids: CASSQGVEGSYGYTF. As DNA, the CDR3 is TGTGCCAGCAGTCAGGGGGTGGAGGGGAGCTATGGCTACACCTTC.

The chain carries TRBV20-1 and TRBJ2-6, with D perhaps TRBD1 (5 bases). The CDR3 spans 14 residues. Looked up from germline, CDR1 is DFQATT and CDR2 is SNEGSKA (reference sequence). Trimming removed 4 bases from V and 0 bases from J, with 7 bases in between. The CDR3 region is CSAIDSSGANVLTF. For the CDR3, the DNA is TGCAGTGCTATCGACAGCTCTGGGGCCAACGTCCTGACTTTC.

This clonotype has only a few counts. The rearrangement uses TRBV10-3 and TRBJ2-7, with 11 bases identical to TRBD1. Per the germline V gene, CDR1 is ENHRY and CDR2 is SYGVKD. The CDR3 is made up of 15 amino acids. After removal of 5 bases from V and 3 bases from J, the junction contained 6 bases not matched to a gene. DNA of the CDR3: TGTGCCATCAGTCCCGCCGGGACAGGGGGCTACGAGCAGTACTTC. Translation: CAISPAGTGGYEQYF.

This clonotype was seen at least ten times. The V and J genes are TRBV25-1 and TRBJ1-4; weak D call: TRBD1 (6 bases). This CDR3 contains 15 residues. The germline gives CDR1 MGHDK, CDR2 SYGVNS. Trimming shortened V by 4 bases and J by 7 bases, and 16 bases separated the two germline ends. CDR3 sequence reads: CASSGGRIISEKLFF. The CDR3 DNA follows: TGTGCCAGCAGTGGGGGGCGCATCATTAGTGAAAAACTGTTTTTT.

The chain has TRBV10-3 and TRBJ1-5, with D unclear. Between the trimmed V and J ends, which lost 4 bases and 2 bases, there was a span of 6 bases. There are 13 residues in the CDR3. Germline V gives CDR1 ENHRY, CDR2 SYGVKD. CDR3 protein: CAISGAGNQPQHF. The CDR3 DNA follows: TGTGCCATCAGTGGGGCGGGCAATCAGCCCCAGCATTTT.

The chain uses TRBV12-5 and TRBJ2-5, with 7 bases lining up with TRBD2. The CDR3 has 14 amino acids. The V gene's germline CDR1 is LGHNT and CDR2 FRNRAP. With 4 bases clipped from V and 5 bases from J, the junction kept 7 bases outside the gene matches. The CDR3 here is CASGSSGAGETQYF. In DNA, the CDR3 is TGTGCTAGTGGTTCAAGCGGGGCAGGTGAGACCCAGTACTTC.

This clonotype was picked up many times. This rearrangement joins TRBV9 to TRBJ1-5; D is perhaps TRBD1 (5 bases). The CDR3 is 15 amino acids. Germline assignment: CDR1 SGDLS and CDR2 YYNGEE. Trimming pared 4 bases from V and 0 bases from J, leaving 11 bases between. The CDR3, as DNA: TGTGCCAGCAGCCCACAGGCTTATAGCAATCAGCCCCAGCATTTT. This gives the protein CASSPQAYSNQPQHF. Combining the CDR3 with reference TRBV9 and TRBJ1-5 gives the whole variable domain DSGVTQTPKHLITATGQRVTLRCSPRSGDLSVYWYQQSLDQGLQFLIQYYNGEERAKGNILERFSAQQFPDLHSELNLSSLELGDSALYFCASSPQAYSNQPQHFGDGTRLSIL.

The chain links TRBV28 to TRBJ2-1; D tentatively fits TRBD1 or TRBD2 (6 bases each). This CDR3 region has 14 residues. Germline CDR1 reads MDHEN; CDR2 reads SYDVKM. The ends were cut back, 6 bases at V and 7 bases at J, with 16 bases in the middle. CDR3 bases: TGTGCCAGCAGACTGGGACTTAGGGGGAATGAGCAGTTCTTC. Amino acid sequence: CASRLGLRGNEQFF.

This clonotype was recorded many times. The chain is built from TRBV6-2 or TRBV6-3 and TRBJ2-6; possible D gene TRBD2, 5 bases. Per germline, CDR1 MNHEY and CDR2 SVGEGT. This CDR3 is built from 14 residues. With 5 bases removed from V and 9 bases from J, the gap between germline ends came to 14 bases. The CDR3 loop is CASSLRGEVNVLTF. CDR3 nucleotide sequence: TGTGCCAGCAGTCTTCGGGGAGAGGTCAACGTCCTGACTTTC.

This clonotype was found a few times. The chain couples TRBV6-2 or TRBV6-3 to TRBJ2-7; a possible D gene is TRBD2 (5 bases). With 8 bases removed from V and 2 bases from J, the gap between germline ends came to 13 bases. The CDR3 runs 13 residues. Germline CDR1 and CDR2: MNHEY and SVGEGT. The DNA of the CDR3 is TGTGCCAGCCAGCCGGACTCAGCCTACGAGCAGTACTTC. It translates to CASQPDSAYEQYF.

This clonotype was seen a handful of times. The V gene is TRBV20-1, the J gene TRBJ1-5, with D possibly matching TRBD1 (5 bases). Germline CDR1 reads DFQATT; CDR2 reads SNEGSKA (reference sequence). V lost 3 bases and J lost 0, with 12 bases in between. The CDR3 has 15 amino acids. The CDR3 DNA follows: TGCAGTGCTAGTAGTGGGACGTATAGCAATCAGCCCCAGCATTTT. As protein: CSASSGTYSNQPQHF.

This clonotype was recorded at least ten times. This CDR3 is CSALGGGFGYEQYF. The CDR3 DNA follows: TGCAGCGCCCTAGGGGGAGGGTTCGGCTACGAGCAGTACTTC. The J gene is TRBJ2-7, the V gene TRBV29-1; D is perhaps TRBD2 (7 bases). Germline V gene data show CDR1 as SQVTM and CDR2 as ANQGSEA. The V and J ends lost 7 bases and 3 bases respectively, with 19 bases between them. The CDR3 contains 14 residues.

This clonotype was counted ten times or more. The rearrangement joins TRBV25-1 to TRBJ2-5; 10 bases align to TRBD1. The CDR3 is 17 residues long. V shed 4 bases, J shed 5 bases, and the junction held 13 bases outside the gene matches. From germline, CDR1 is MGHDK and CDR2 SYGVNS. CDR3 nucleotide sequence: TGTGCCAGCAGTGTGACAGGGGGCGTTCCCCCCGGTGAGACCCAGTACTTC. It yields the protein CASSVTGGVPPGETQYF.

The chain couples TRBV15 to TRBJ1-5, with D unclear. Germline V gene data show CDR1 as LNHNV and CDR2 as YYDKDF (reference sequence). Trimming left V 0 bases short and J 9 bases short, with 12 bases between. There are 14 residues in the CDR3. The CDR3 nucleotides are TGTGCCACCAGCAGAGATAGGGTTTCCGTGCCCCAGCATTTT. This sequence encodes CATSRDRVSVPQHF.

There are many counts of this clonotype. V gene TRBV28 combines with J gene TRBJ2-3, with D possibly TRBD1 on 7 matching bases. This CDR3 is 16 amino acids long. CDR1 MDHEN and CDR2 SYDVKM come from the germline V gene. Trimming cost V 2 bases and J 3 bases, with 15 bases left between them. The CDR3 region is CASSLQAGGKTDTQYF. The CDR3 nucleotides are TGTGCCAGCAGTTTACAGGCAGGGGGGAAGACAGATACGCAGTATTTT.

This clonotype occurred a few times. The rearrangement joins TRBV20-1 to TRBJ1-1; tentatively, D is TRBD1 (5 bases). The CDR3 sequence is 13 residues long. V was trimmed by 4 bases and J by 7 bases, leaving 16 bases between them. CDR1 and CDR2 (germline): DFQATT, SNEGSKA (reference sequence). CDR3 loop: CSATSGAALEAFF. CDR3 DNA sequence: TGCAGTGCTACCTCTGGGGCAGCCCTTGAAGCTTTCTTT.

This clonotype occurred a few times. The chain recombines TRBV3-1 with TRBJ1-2, with 12 bases identical to TRBD1. The CDR3 is 19 amino acids. Germline V gene lookup returns CDR1 LGHDT and CDR2 YNNKEL (reference sequence). The ends lost 5 bases at V and 3 bases at J; junction bases unmatched: 16. The CDR3 DNA reads as TGTGCCAGCAGCAAAACCTTTCCGGGACAGGGGGCTCCCTACTATGGCTACACCTTC. It encodes CASSKTFPGQGAPYYGYTF.

This clonotype was counted only a few times. The chain is built from TRBV29-1 and TRBJ2-7; possible D gene TRBD2, 5 bases. Trimming took 4 bases from V and 3 from J, leaving 10 bases between them. The CDR3 has 12 amino acids. CDR1 SQVTM and CDR2 ANQGSEA come from the germline V gene. For the CDR3, the DNA is TGCAGCGTTGTTGGACTCCTCTACGAGCAGTACTTC. Its translation is CSVVGLLYEQYF.

This clonotype was picked up a small number of times. CDR3 residues: CASSLGGSQDTQYF. For the CDR3, the DNA is TGTGCCAGCAGCTTAGGCGGCAGTCAAGATACGCAGTATTTT. This chain joins TRBV7-2 and TRBJ2-3; D ambiguous. This CDR3 is 14 amino acids long. The V end was cut by 1 base, the J end by 5 bases, with 10 bases between. The V gene's germline CDR1 is SGHTA and CDR2 FQGNSA. The variable domain in full, with the rest retrieved from reference TRBV7-2 and TRBJ2-3, is GAGVSQSPSNKVTEKGKDVELRCDPISGHTALYWYRQSLGQGLEFLIYFQGNSAPDKSGLPSDRFSAERTGGSVSTLTIQRTQQEDSAVYLCASSLGGSQDTQYFGPGTRLTVL.

This clonotype has a count of ten or more. This chain uses TRBV7-2 with TRBJ2-1, with 14 nucleotides matching TRBD2. This CDR3 contains 18 residues. Germline V gene sequence: CDR1 SGHTA, CDR2 FQGNSA. The V gene end was trimmed by 0 bases and the J gene end by 9 bases; junction bases not matched to a gene: 10. The CDR3 DNA reads as TGTGCCAGCAGCTTAGCCAGGACTAGCGGGAGGAGGGCCAGTGAGCAGTTCTTC. Its protein product is CASSLARTSGRRASEQFF. Drawing the rest from reference TRBV7-2 and TRBJ2-1, the complete variable domain is GAGVSQSPSNKVTEKGKDVELRCDPISGHTALYWYRQSLGQGLEFLIYFQGNSAPDKSGLPSDRFSAERTGGSVSTLTIQRTQQEDSAVYLCASSLARTSGRRASEQFFGPGTRLTVL.

This clonotype was seen at least ten times. This sequence joins TRBV4-3 and TRBJ2-3; TRBD2 matches at 9 bases. CDR1 and CDR2 from the germline V gene are LGHNA and YSLEER. V trimming: 0 bases; J trimming: 4 bases; junction bases outside the gene matches: 8. The CDR3 has 17 residues. The chain's CDR3 is CASSQEGSGRGADTQYF. CDR3 nucleotides: TGCGCCAGCAGCCAAGAAGGTAGCGGGAGAGGGGCAGATACGCAGTATTTT.

This clonotype was observed at least ten times. This chain connects TRBV12-3 or TRBV12-4 to TRBJ1-1; D ambiguous. This CDR3 spans 14 amino acids. V was trimmed by 3 bases and J by 1 base, leaving 9 bases between them. The CDR3 sequence is CASSLGTANTEAFF. CDR3 coding DNA: TGTGCCAGCAGTTTGGGCACAGCGAACACTGAAGCTTTCTTT.

This clonotype was counted only a few times. The rearrangement joins TRBV28 to TRBJ1-2; 9 bases match TRBD1. Per germline, CDR1 MDHEN and CDR2 SYDVKM. The CDR3 runs to 13 residues. V lost 8 bases, J lost 7 bases, and 8 bases stayed unmatched. CDR3 region: CASGEGQGSGYTF. CDR3 coding DNA: TGTGCCAGCGGGGAGGGACAGGGCTCTGGCTACACCTTC.

This clonotype has ten or more counts. The V and J genes are TRBV5-5 and TRBJ2-5; possible D gene TRBD1, 5 bases. V lost 2 bases to trimming and J lost 5 bases, with 10 bases between them. The CDR3 contains 13 residues. The germline V gene encodes CDR1 SGHKS and CDR2 YYEKEE (reference sequence). The CDR3 DNA follows: TGTGCCAGCAGCTTCCAGGGATGGGAGACCCAGTACTTC. This translates into CASSFQGWETQYF.

The chain has TRBV12-3 or TRBV12-4 and TRBJ1-2, with a tentative D call TRBD1 (5 bases). Between the trimmed V and J ends, which lost 3 bases and 4 bases, there was a span of 12 bases. There are 14 residues in the CDR3. CDR3 nucleotide sequence: TGTGCCAGCAGTTTCGTGACGGGGGGCTATGGCTACACCTTC. It encodes CASSFVTGGYGYTF.

This clonotype was recorded many times. V usage is TRBV6-1 and J usage is TRBJ1-5, with TRBD1 matching 9 bases. Germline lookup yields CDR1 MNHNS and CDR2 SASEGT. The V and J ends lost 6 bases and 3 bases, in that order; junction bases with no gene match: 6. The CDR3 runs 15 residues. The CDR3 protein is CASRSDRGDNQPQHF. In DNA, the CDR3 is TGTGCCAGCAGATCGGACAGGGGAGACAATCAGCCCCAGCATTTT.